This T cell receptor (beta chain) emerged from a study of post-analysis software for immune sequencing data. Overall study results and limits: Included in a set of roughly five TRBV segments more frequent in patients than controls were TRBV5-6, TRBV5-1 and TRBV20-1.

Libraries were made from TCR beta cDNA, and they carried unique molecular identifiers. TCRdb independently ran MiXCR on the PCR reads; one entry per CDR3 protein. The table includes 250,000 to 300,000 distinct CDR3 sequences, 35% to 40% detected once. Trimming took 1 base from V and 6 from J; bases not matched to a gene: 2. The CDR3 is 14 residues long. In germline, CDR1 is MNHEY, CDR2 SVGEGT. In this sample, this clonotype turned up many times. Its antigen is unidentified. J is TRBJ2-3 and V is TRBV6-2 or TRBV6-3; TRBD1 matches at 9 bases. Material for sequencing was blood. The sequence came from a girl aged 5-17 years with multiple sclerosis. The DNA for the CDR3 is TGTGCCAGCAGTTACTGGGACAGGGTGGATACGCAGTATTTT. Translating gives CASSYWDRVDTQYF.